This record covers a single T cell receptor beta chain. What it binds is unknown. The record originates from a study of T cell responses to AZD1222 COVID-19 vaccine. General study findings and limits: Repertoires were obtained only post-peak T cell response.

Data came from immunoSEQ multiplex PCR; TCRdb stores just in-frame clones and leaves some out. The data contain about 160,000 clones, approximately 90% of them seen just once; the ten biggest clones take up about 4%. The source is an adult in good health. The material sequenced was peripheral blood, taken on day 0 of MenACWY control vaccination.

This CDR3 is CAWSVQGSGYEQYF. In nucleotides, the CDR3 is TGTGCCTGGAGTGTACAAGGGTCCGGGTACGAGCAGTACTTC. V usage is TRBV30 and J usage is TRBJ2-7; D gene ambiguous. The CDR3 extends over 14 amino acids. Trimming cost V 0 bases and J 4 bases, with 13 bases left between them. Germline lookup yields CDR1 GTSNPN and CDR2 SVGIG (reference sequence).